What follows are 32 T cell receptor beta chains derived from one specimen sequenced in a study of blood T cell repertoires in COVID-19. Produced via immunoSEQ multiplex PCR; TCRdb's table is partial and in-frame only. The table has 90,000 to 150,000 clones, 79% seen once; the top ten hold around 3.9%. The specimen sequenced was peripheral blood. Receptor source: a woman older than 75 with acute or convalescent COVID-19.

This chain joins TRBV19 and TRBJ2-1, with D uncertain. V was trimmed by 2 bases and J by 0 bases, leaving 20 bases between them. Germline-derived CDR1 and CDR2 are LNHDA and SQIVND (reference sequence). CDR3 length: 19 residues. The CDR3 nucleotides are TGTGCCAGTAGTATACCCGTCGGGTTGGGTGGTGCCTCCTACAATGAGCAGTTCTTC. This encodes CASSIPVGLGGASYNEQFF.

The rearrangement uses TRBV7-2 and TRBJ1-2; possible D gene TRBD1, 6 bases. Trimming shortened V by 5 bases and J by 5 bases, and 15 bases separated the two germline ends. The CDR3 spans 14 residues. From germline, CDR1 is SGHTA and CDR2 FQGNSA. CDR3 coding DNA: TGTGCCAGCAGCCGCCGGGACACGGCGTATGGCTACACCTTC. Protein: CASSRRDTAYGYTF.

The J gene is TRBJ1-2, the V gene TRBV2, with 11 bases aligning to TRBD1. The junction had 3 bases not matched to a gene; V was cut back by 6 bases and J by 6 bases. Germline V gene sequence: CDR1 SNHLY, CDR2 FYNNEI. There are 13 residues in the CDR3. The CDR3 here is CASSLGQGDGYTF. For the CDR3, the DNA is TGTGCCAGCAGCCTGGGACAGGGGGATGGCTACACCTTC.

This CDR3 is CAWSVGLAGGVTYEQYF. The CDR3 nucleotides read TGTGCCTGGAGTGTAGGCCTAGCGGGAGGGGTAACCTACGAGCAGTACTTC. This chain links TRBV30 with TRBJ2-7; 12 bases map to TRBD2. Trimming at V came to 0 bases and at J to 2 bases, leaving 8 bases not matched to a gene. This CDR3 has 17 amino acids. Germline V gene lookup returns CDR1 GTSNPN and CDR2 SVGIG (reference sequence). The variable domain in full, completed from reference TRBV30 and TRBJ2-7, reads SQTIHQWPATLVQPVGSPLSLECTVEGTSNPNLYWYRQAAGRGLQLLFYSVGIGQISSEVPQNLSASRPQDRQFILSSKKLLLSDSGFYLCAWSVGLAGGVTYEQYFGPGTRLTVT.

The J gene is TRBJ1-1, the V gene TRBV3-1 (or the pseudogene TRBV3-2); tentative D call: TRBD1 (6 bases). The CDR3 spans 14 residues. Germline CDR1 LGHDT, CDR2 YNNKEL (reference sequence). V lost 7 bases and J lost 0, with 12 bases in between. In DNA, the CDR3 is TGTGCCAGCACCCAGGGACAATTGAACACTGAAGCTTTCTTT. Encoded protein: CASTQGQLNTEAFF.

On this clone itself: Different DNA sequences within this sample yield the same CDR3. The V and J genes are TRBV18 and TRBJ1-4; the match to TRBD1 covers 8 bases. Germline loops: CDR1 KGHSH, CDR2 LQKENI. Germline trimming cut 6 bases from V and 4 bases from J; bases unmatched to any gene: 4. The CDR3 loop spans 14 amino acids. CDR3 DNA: TGTGCCAGCTCCCCGGGACAGGATAATGAAAAACTGTTTTTT. Translated: CASSPGQDNEKLFF.

This sequence joins TRBV6-5 and TRBJ1-3, with no clear D. The germline CDR1 and CDR2 sequences are MNHEY and SVGAGI. This CDR3 is built from 13 residues. V was clipped by 5 bases and J by 10 bases, with 15 bases between them. The CDR3 region is CASSNEGFGTIYF. The CDR3 DNA is TGTGCCAGCAGTAATGAGGGTTTTGGTACCATATATTTT.

The chain couples TRBV4-1 to TRBJ2-5; the match to TRBD2 covers 7 bases. V gave up 3 bases and J gave up 2 bases; unmatched junction bases: 12. The CDR3 totals 17 residues. Germline assignment: CDR1 MGHRA and CDR2 YSYEKL. The CDR3 DNA reads as TGCGCCAGCAGCCATCACCAGGGAGGGCAGGGACAAGAGACCCAGTACTTC. Translation: CASSHHQGGQGQETQYF.

The chain combines TRBV7-2 with TRBJ1-2; the D gene is possibly TRBD1 (6 bases). Trimming took 4 bases from V and 5 from J, leaving 8 bases between them. Looked up from germline, CDR1 is SGHTA and CDR2 is FQGNSA. The CDR3 length is 12 residues. The CDR3 region has the DNA TGTGCCAGCAGCTCTACAGGGTATGGCTACACCTTC. It is translated as CASSSTGYGYTF. The full variable domain, completed using reference TRBV7-2 and TRBJ1-2, is GAGVSQSPSNKVTEKGKDVELRCDPISGHTALYWYRQSLGQGLEFLIYFQGNSAPDKSGLPSDRFSAERTGGSVSTLTIQRTQQEDSAVYLCASSSTGYGYTFGSGTRLTVV.

The chain combines TRBV9 with TRBJ2-7, with 9 bases identical to TRBD1. V trimming: 2 bases; J trimming: 5 bases; junction bases outside the gene matches: 11. CDR3 length equals 16 residues. Germline V CDR1 and CDR2: SGDLS, YYNGEE. CDR3 sequence reads: CASSVLGGTGSHEQYF. As DNA, the CDR3 is TGTGCCAGCAGCGTGTTAGGGGGGACAGGGTCCCACGAGCAGTACTTC.

The chain links TRBV18 to TRBJ2-2, with 11 bases lining up with TRBD2. From germline, CDR1 is KGHSH and CDR2 LQKENI. The CDR3 sequence is 16 residues long. With V trimmed by 2 bases and J by 7 bases, 6 bases remained unmatched. In DNA, the CDR3 is TGTGCCAGCTCACCAGAGACTAGCGGGAATGACGGGGAGCTGTTTTTT. It specifies CASSPETSGNDGELFF.

In this sample, this clone turned up once. This rearrangement joins TRBV28 to TRBJ1-5, with D uncertain. Between the trimmed V and J ends, which lost 7 bases and 6 bases, there was a span of 16 bases. The CDR3 extends over 14 amino acids. Per the germline V gene, CDR1 is MDHEN and CDR2 is SYDVKM. CDR3 residues: CASTIVGVGQPQHF. For the CDR3, the DNA is TGTGCCAGCACCATAGTCGGGGTGGGTCAGCCCCAGCATTTT.

The rearrangement joins TRBV19 to TRBJ1-5; the D gene is possibly TRBD1 (5 bases). V was clipped by 4 bases and J by 1 base, with 5 bases between them. CDR1 and CDR2 (germline): LNHDA, SQIVND (reference sequence). This CDR3 is 13 amino acids long. The CDR3 sequence: CASSTGSNQPQHF. The CDR3 DNA follows: TGTGCCAGTAGTACAGGGAGCAATCAGCCCCAGCATTTT.

The chain joins TRBV14 to TRBJ1-2; possibly TRBD1 for D (5 bases). The V end was cut by 0 bases, the J end by 6 bases, with 17 bases between. CDR3 length: 16 residues. CDR1 is SGHDN, CDR2 FVKESK, per germline. For the CDR3, the DNA is TGTGCCAGCAGCCAAGAAGGGGCCTTGGCCACCCATGGCTACACCTTC. Its translation: CASSQEGALATHGYTF.

This rearrangement joins TRBV7-2 to TRBJ2-7; 7 bases align to TRBD2. Germline values: CDR1 SGHTA, CDR2 FQGNSA. The J segment lost 3 bases and the V segment lost 2 bases, leaving 7 bases of the junction unmatched. The CDR3 has 15 residues. The CDR3 sequence: CASSLTSGAFYEQYF. CDR3 nucleotides: TGTGCCAGCAGCTTAACAAGCGGGGCTTTCTACGAGCAGTACTTC.

The CDR3 region is CASSNAGARVGYGYTF. The CDR3, as DNA: TGTGCCAGTAGTAACGCAGGGGCCCGGGTAGGCTATGGCTACACCTTC. V usage is TRBV19 and J usage is TRBJ1-2; tentatively, D is TRBD1 (6 bases). Germline CDR1 LNHDA, CDR2 SQIVND (reference sequence). The ends were cut back, 4 bases at V and 4 bases at J, with 19 bases in the middle. CDR3 length equals 16 residues.

The chain recombines TRBV19 with TRBJ2-1; possible D gene TRBD2, 6 bases. The CDR3 covers 15 residues. Deletions cut 5 bases from V and 8 bases from J, with 19 bases between. Germline V gives CDR1 LNHDA, CDR2 SQIVND (reference sequence). CDR3 coding DNA: TGTGCCAGTAGTGCCCTGGCGGAGGGCCGGTATGAGCAGTTCTTC. Its translation: CASSALAEGRYEQFF.

This chain joins TRBV6-5 and TRBJ2-2; the D gene is possibly TRBD1 (5 bases). V was trimmed by 5 bases and J by 3 bases, leaving 10 bases between them. This CDR3 comprises 14 residues. Germline loops: CDR1 MNHEY, CDR2 SVGAGI. CDR3 bases: TGTGCCAGCAGTAAAAGGGGTTACACCGGGGAGCTGTTTTTT. It is translated as CASSKRGYTGELFF.

The gene calls are TRBV7-2 and TRBJ1-1; D unclear. The CDR3 is made up of 16 amino acids. Germline values: CDR1 SGHTA, CDR2 FQGNSA. V was shortened by 6 bases and J by 0 bases, with 17 bases between the two germline ends. The CDR3 region is CASRGTGSGMNTEAFF. CDR3 nucleotides: TGTGCCAGCAGGGGTACGGGTTCCGGTATGAACACTGAAGCTTTCTTT.

The chain uses TRBV4-1 and TRBJ1-6; D uncertain. The CDR3 covers 14 residues. The V end lost 1 base, the J end lost 10 bases, and 11 bases lay between the germline ends. Germline lookup yields CDR1 MGHRA and CDR2 YSYEKL. CDR3 protein: CASSQVAPYSPLHF. CDR3 nucleotides: TGCGCCAGCAGCCAAGTAGCCCCCTACTCACCCCTCCACTTT.

This chain uses TRBV28 with TRBJ2-7; 10 bases agree with TRBD1. The CDR3 runs 16 residues. From germline, CDR1 is MDHEN and CDR2 SYDVKM. V was clipped by 7 bases and J by 7 bases; unmatched bases: 16. CDR3 bases: TGTGCCAGCAACGACGACAGGGGGCACACCGCCTGGGAGCAGTACTTC. Amino acid sequence: CASNDDRGHTAWEQYF.

The V call is TRBV27, the J call TRBJ2-1; TRBD2 matches 7 bases. Germline loops: CDR1 MNHEY, CDR2 SMNVEV (reference sequence). V was clipped by 2 bases and J by 8 bases; unmatched bases: 6. This CDR3 has 14 amino acids. The CDR3 bases are TGTGCCAGCAGTTTAGGGGGGAGGGCGCATGAGCAGTTCTTC. It is translated as CASSLGGRAHEQFF.

This clone was counted ten times or more. The gene calls are TRBV6-5 and TRBJ1-2; D gene unclear. V gave up 6 bases and J gave up 0 bases, with 8 bases separating them. This CDR3 contains 13 residues. Germline CDR1 reads MNHEY; CDR2 reads SVGAGI. The CDR3 here is CASSLIANYGYTF. CDR3 sequence (DNA): TGTGCCAGCAGCCTGATAGCTAACTATGGCTACACCTTC.

The gene calls are TRBV12-3 or TRBV12-4 and TRBJ1-5, with D unclear. Trimming removed 4 bases at V and 7 bases at J, with 8 bases between. The CDR3 extends over 12 amino acids. In nucleotides, the CDR3 is TGTGCCAGCAGTTCCACACACCAGCCCCAGCATTTT. It encodes CASSSTHQPQHF.

The chain has TRBV28 and TRBJ1-2, with D perhaps TRBD1 (6 bases). Germline assignment: CDR1 MDHEN and CDR2 SYDVKM. V dropped 5 bases and J dropped 2 bases, with 12 bases sitting between them. The CDR3 is 14 amino acids. The CDR3 reads CASSQGLRNYGYTF. The DNA for the CDR3 is TGTGCCAGCAGTCAGGGGCTCCGAAACTATGGCTACACCTTC.

This chain links TRBV3-1 (or the pseudogene TRBV3-2) with TRBJ1-2, with 8 positions matching TRBD1. J was trimmed by 3 bases and V by 1 base; bases with no gene match: 4. This CDR3 spans 15 amino acids. Germline CDR1 is LGHDT and CDR2 is YNNKEL (reference sequence). The CDR3 protein is CASSQAPTGDYGYTF. The DNA for the CDR3 is TGTGCCAGCAGCCAAGCCCCGACAGGGGACTATGGCTACACCTTC.

The J gene is TRBJ1-5, the V gene TRBV19, with unresolved D. The germline V gene encodes CDR1 LNHDA and CDR2 SQIVND (reference sequence). V shed 4 bases and J shed 1 base, with 11 bases lying between them. The CDR3 sequence is 15 residues long. The CDR3 region has the DNA TGTGCCAGTAGTACTACTGTACTGAGCAATCAGCCCCAGCATTTT. This translates into CASSTTVLSNQPQHF.

V gene TRBV10-3 combines with J gene TRBJ2-7; 9 positions agree with TRBD2. Germline CDR1 is ENHRY and CDR2 is SYGVKD. The CDR3 has 15 amino acids. V shed 10 bases, J shed 5 bases, and the junction held 15 bases outside the gene matches. The CDR3 reads CATSRSGTSLDEQYF. The DNA for the CDR3 is TGTGCCACGTCCCGCTCCGGGACTAGCTTGGACGAGCAGTACTTC.

This clone was counted only a few times. The V call is TRBV28, the J call TRBJ1-2, with D perhaps TRBD1 (5 bases). Germline V gene data show CDR1 as MDHEN and CDR2 as SYDVKM. The CDR3 has 16 amino acids. The V end lost 6 bases, the J end lost 3 bases, and 20 bases lay between the germline ends. The CDR3 region is CASSRLGLRGDYGYTF. Here the CDR3 DNA reads TGTGCCAGCAGCCGATTAGGGTTGCGGGGGGACTATGGCTACACCTTC.

V and J are TRBV6-5 and TRBJ1-5; D is ambiguous. From germline, CDR1 is MNHEY and CDR2 SVGAGI. Trimming removed 7 bases at V and 4 bases at J, with 8 bases between. This CDR3 contains 12 residues. The CDR3 DNA reads as TGTGCCAGCACCGTCGGGAATCAGCCCCAGCATTTT. Its translation is CASTVGNQPQHF.

The chain joins TRBV10-1 to TRBJ1-1, with D possibly being TRBD1 (5 bases). In germline, CDR1 is WNHNN, CDR2 SYGVQD (reference sequence). The CDR3 has 12 amino acids. Deletions cut 2 bases from V and 4 bases from J, with 5 bases between. The CDR3 loop is CASSETGTEAFF. The CDR3 DNA sequence: TGCGCCAGCAGTGAGACAGGCACTGAAGCTTTCTTT.

The chain combines TRBV5-1 with TRBJ2-5, with 10 bases that match TRBD2. The CDR3 extends over 14 amino acids. V was clipped by 2 bases and J by 3 bases; unmatched bases: 1. Germline V lookup: CDR1 SGHRS, CDR2 YFSETQ. In nucleotides, the CDR3 is TGCGCCAGCAGCTTCCTAGCGGGAGAAGAGACCCAGTACTTC. As protein: CASSFLAGEETQYF.